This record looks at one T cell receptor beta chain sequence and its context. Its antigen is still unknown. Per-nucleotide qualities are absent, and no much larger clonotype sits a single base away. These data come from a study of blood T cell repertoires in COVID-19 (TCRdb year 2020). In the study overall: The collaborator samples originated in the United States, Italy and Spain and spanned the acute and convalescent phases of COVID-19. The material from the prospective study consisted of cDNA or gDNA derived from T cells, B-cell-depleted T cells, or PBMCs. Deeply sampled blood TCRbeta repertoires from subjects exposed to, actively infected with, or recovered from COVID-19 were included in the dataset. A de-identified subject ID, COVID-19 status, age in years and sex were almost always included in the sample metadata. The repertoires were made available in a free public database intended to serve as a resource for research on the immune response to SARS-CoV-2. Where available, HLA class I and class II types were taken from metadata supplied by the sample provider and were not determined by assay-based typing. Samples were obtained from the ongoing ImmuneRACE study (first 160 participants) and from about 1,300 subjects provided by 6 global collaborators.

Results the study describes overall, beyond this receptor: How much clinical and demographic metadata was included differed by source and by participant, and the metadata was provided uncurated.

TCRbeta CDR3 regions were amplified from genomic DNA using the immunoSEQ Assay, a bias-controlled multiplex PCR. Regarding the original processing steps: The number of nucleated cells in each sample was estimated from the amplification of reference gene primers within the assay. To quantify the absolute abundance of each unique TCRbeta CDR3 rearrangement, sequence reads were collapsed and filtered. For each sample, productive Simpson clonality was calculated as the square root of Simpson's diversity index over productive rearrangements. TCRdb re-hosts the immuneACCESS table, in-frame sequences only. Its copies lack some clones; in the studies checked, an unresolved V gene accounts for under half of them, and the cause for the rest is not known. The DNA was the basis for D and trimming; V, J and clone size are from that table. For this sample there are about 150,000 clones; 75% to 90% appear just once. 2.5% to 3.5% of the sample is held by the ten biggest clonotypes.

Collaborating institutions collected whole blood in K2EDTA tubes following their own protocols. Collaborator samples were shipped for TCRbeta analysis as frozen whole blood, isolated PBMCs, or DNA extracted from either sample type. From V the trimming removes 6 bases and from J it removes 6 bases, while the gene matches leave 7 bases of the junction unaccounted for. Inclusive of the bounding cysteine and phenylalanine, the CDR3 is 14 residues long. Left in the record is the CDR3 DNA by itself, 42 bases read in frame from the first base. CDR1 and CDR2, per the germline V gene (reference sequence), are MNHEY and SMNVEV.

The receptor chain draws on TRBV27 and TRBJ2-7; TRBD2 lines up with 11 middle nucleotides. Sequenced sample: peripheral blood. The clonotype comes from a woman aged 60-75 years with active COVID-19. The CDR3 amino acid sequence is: CASRSLAGVGEQYF. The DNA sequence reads TGTGCCAGCAGATCACTAGCGGGAGTGGGCGAGCAGTACTTC.